Below, 18 T cell receptor beta chains from the same sample are listed, as sequenced in a study of blood T cell repertoires in COVID-19 (TCRdb year 2020). The library was generated by the immunoSEQ multiplex PCR assay. This immuneACCESS table, as held by TCRdb, lists in-frame sequences with V and J called but not all clones. Of the missing ones, under half trace to an unresolved V gene in checked studies; the others have no known cause. Here the sample has roughly 260,000 clones; around nine tenths occur a single time. Clones ranked in the top ten supply roughly 2.6% of the sample. Specimen: PBMCs or T cells enriched from blood (not recorded which). The origin of the receptors is a woman in her late teens or twenties who had recovered from COVID-19.

The chain carries TRBV7-2 and TRBJ2-3; TRBD2 matches at 15 bases. In germline, CDR1 is SGHTA, CDR2 FQGNSA. V shed 5 bases and J 3 bases; nucleotides not matched to a gene: 9. CDR3 length equals 18 residues. Written as DNA, the CDR3 is TGTGCCAGCAGCACCCGGACTAGCGGGGGGGCCTTAACAGATACGCAGTATTTT. Its protein is CASSTRTSGGALTDTQYF. The full variable domain, with the rest looked up from reference TRBV7-2 and TRBJ2-3, is GAGVSQSPSNKVTEKGKDVELRCDPISGHTALYWYRQSLGQGLEFLIYFQGNSAPDKSGLPSDRFSAERTGGSVSTLTIQRTQQEDSAVYLCASSTRTSGGALTDTQYFGPGTRLTVL.

The V call is TRBV15, the J call TRBJ1-6; 9 bases line up with TRBD1. Per germline, CDR1 LNHNV and CDR2 YYDKDF (reference sequence). The junction had 4 bases not matched to a gene; V was cut back by 3 bases and J by 7 bases. There are 15 residues in the CDR3. DNA of the CDR3: TGTGCCACCAGCAGGGGGGACAGGGAGAATTCACCCCTCCACTTT. It yields the protein CATSRGDRENSPLHF. The whole variable domain, filled in from reference TRBV15 and TRBJ1-6, reads DAMVIQNPRYQVTQFGKPVTLSCSQTLNHNVMYWYQQKSSQAPKLLFHYYDKDFNNEADTPDNFQSRRPNTSFCFLDIRSPGLGDTAMYLCATSRGDRENSPLHFGNGTRLTVT.

This clone was observed a single time. The chain is built from TRBV7-2 and TRBJ2-6, with 8 nucleotides matching TRBD2. V dropped 2 bases and J dropped 2; count of bases not matched to a gene: 2. In germline, CDR1 is SGHTA, CDR2 FQGNSA. The CDR3 totals 16 residues. The CDR3 spells CASSLIAGPGANVLTF. DNA for the CDR3: TGTGCCAGCAGCTTAATAGCGGGGCCTGGGGCCAACGTCCTGACTTTC.

The V call is TRBV9, the J call TRBJ1-1; the D is unclear. Trimming pared 4 bases from V and 6 bases from J, leaving 7 bases between. The CDR3 totals 11 residues. Per germline, CDR1 SGDLS and CDR2 YYNGEE. DNA for the CDR3: TGTGCCAGCAGCCCCATCCCTGAAGCTTTCTTT. This gives the protein CASSPIPEAFF.

The rearrangement uses TRBV10-3 and TRBJ2-1, with TRBD1 matching 8 bases. Germline V gives CDR1 ENHRY, CDR2 SYGVKD. Losses at the gene ends were 6 bases for V and 8 bases for J; bases not matched to a gene: 9. This CDR3 is 14 amino acids long. Written as DNA, the CDR3 is TGTGCCATCAGCGGACGGACAGGGATCGATGAGCAGTTCTTC. Its protein is CAISGRTGIDEQFF.

The J gene is TRBJ1-5, the V gene TRBV6-2 or TRBV6-3, with 7 bases lining up with TRBD1. The CDR3 loop spans 14 amino acids. The germline V gene encodes CDR1 MNHEY and CDR2 SVGEGT. V shed 5 bases, J shed 3 bases, and the junction held 4 bases outside the gene matches. CDR3 nucleotide sequence: TGTGCCAGCAGTCGACAGGGTTACAATCAGCCCCAGCATTTT. Residues: CASSRQGYNQPQHF.

The chain recombines TRBV9 with TRBJ2-5, with TRBD2 identical over 8 bases. The V and J ends lost 0 bases and 2 bases, in that order; junction bases with no gene match: 6. This CDR3 has 16 amino acids. The V gene's germline CDR1 is SGDLS and CDR2 YYNGEE. CDR3 bases: TGTGCCAGCAGCGTAGAAACGGGAGGGGGGCAAGAGACCCAGTACTTC. Translating gives CASSVETGGGQETQYF.

The chain joins TRBV19 to TRBJ1-5, with 9 bases identical to TRBD1. Unmatched junction bases numbered 12, after V lost 7 bases and J lost 5 bases. Germline-derived CDR1 and CDR2 are LNHDA and SQIVND (reference sequence). This CDR3 is 16 amino acids long. The CDR3 region has the DNA TGTGCCAGTACCCCTTTGACGGACAGGGGATATCAGCCCCAGCATTTT. It encodes CASTPLTDRGYQPQHF.

This rearrangement joins TRBV30 to TRBJ2-1; D unclear. Germline V gene lookup returns CDR1 GTSNPN and CDR2 SVGIG (reference sequence). V was trimmed by 4 bases and J by 1 base, leaving 8 bases between them. CDR3 length equals 13 residues. CDR3 in amino acids: CAWTAESYNEQFF. The CDR3 DNA reads as TGTGCCTGGACGGCGGAGTCCTACAATGAGCAGTTCTTC.

V is TRBV19 and J is TRBJ2-4; 12 bases are a match to TRBD2. Germline CDR1 and CDR2: LNHDA and SQIVND (reference sequence). This CDR3 contains 14 residues. After removal of 8 bases from V and 8 bases from J, the junction contained 7 bases not matched to a gene. The CDR3 DNA follows: TGTGCCAGTGGACTAGCGGGACCGGGAGACATTCAGTACTTC. Encoded protein: CASGLAGPGDIQYF.

CDR3 nucleotides: TGTGCCAGTAGTAGGGACAGGGGTCCCTACGAGCAGTACTTC. Residues: CASSRDRGPYEQYF. The gene calls are TRBV19 and TRBJ2-7, with 10 bases fitting TRBD1. The CDR3 totals 14 residues. V trimming: 4 bases; J trimming: 2 bases; junction bases outside the gene matches: 2. Per germline, CDR1 LNHDA and CDR2 SQIVND (reference sequence).

This clone was seen just once. This chain links TRBV28 with TRBJ1-6; 10 nucleotides line up with TRBD1. The V and J ends lost 1 base and 6 bases, in that order; junction bases with no gene match: 12. The CDR3 runs 19 residues. Germline lookup yields CDR1 MDHEN and CDR2 SYDVKM. The CDR3 sequence: CASSLFGPGQGISNSPLHF. The CDR3 DNA is TGTGCCAGCAGTTTATTCGGGCCGGGACAGGGGATCTCTAATTCACCCCTCCACTTT.

This clone was observed a few times. J is TRBJ1-2 and V is TRBV21-1; TRBD1 reflects the table's D call only, with no check against the DNA. TRBV21-1 is deemed a pseudogene. The CDR3 has 14 residues. The CDR3 bases are TGTGCCAGCAGCCCTGACAGGGGAGGGAGTGGCTACACCTTC. Translation gives CASSPDRGGSGYTF.

The chain employs TRBV6-4 and TRBJ2-5; D is undetermined. There are 13 residues in the CDR3. With 4 bases removed from V and 0 bases from J, the gap between germline ends came to 6 bases. Germline values: CDR1 MRHNA, CDR2 SNTAGT. CDR3 DNA sequence: TGTGCCAGCAGTGCCTTATACCAAGAGACCCAGTACTTC. Amino acids: CASSALYQETQYF.

This chain uses TRBV14 with TRBJ1-6; TRBD1 matches at 7 bases. The CDR3 sequence is 17 residues long. The V gene's germline CDR1 is SGHDN and CDR2 FVKESK. V dropped 1 base and J dropped 6; count of bases not matched to a gene: 9. The CDR3 is CASSQGPGRGLNSPLHF. The CDR3 DNA reads as TGTGCCAGCAGCCAAGGGCCCGGAAGGGGGCTTAATTCACCCCTCCACTTT.

V and J are TRBV9 and TRBJ2-1; 10 bases fit TRBD1. The CDR3 is 16 amino acids. J lost 14 bases, V lost 3 bases, and 17 bases had no gene match. Germline values: CDR1 SGDLS, CDR2 YYNGEE. For the CDR3, the DNA is TGTGCCAGCAGCGCCGAATACCGGACAGGGGGTCGTAAGAAGTTCTTC. Residues: CASSAEYRTGGRKKFF.

The CDR3 region is CASSAEHGMNTEAFF. The DNA of the CDR3 is TGCGCCAGCAGTGCCGAACACGGGATGAACACTGAAGCTTTCTTT. This chain connects TRBV10-1 to TRBJ1-1; D not certain. The germline V gene encodes CDR1 WNHNN and CDR2 SYGVQD (reference sequence). The CDR3 consists of 15 residues. The V end lost 4 bases, the J end lost 0 bases, and 12 bases lay between the germline ends.

The rearrangement links TRBV7-2 to TRBJ2-1; 8 positions match TRBD2. This CDR3 is built from 16 residues. The germline gives CDR1 SGHTA, CDR2 FQGNSA. J was trimmed by 0 bases and V by 5 bases; bases with no gene match: 6. CDR3 nucleotides: TGTGCCAGCAGCCCTCTGGCGGGAGGCTCCTACAATGAGCAGTTCTTC. It encodes CASSPLAGGSYNEQFF.